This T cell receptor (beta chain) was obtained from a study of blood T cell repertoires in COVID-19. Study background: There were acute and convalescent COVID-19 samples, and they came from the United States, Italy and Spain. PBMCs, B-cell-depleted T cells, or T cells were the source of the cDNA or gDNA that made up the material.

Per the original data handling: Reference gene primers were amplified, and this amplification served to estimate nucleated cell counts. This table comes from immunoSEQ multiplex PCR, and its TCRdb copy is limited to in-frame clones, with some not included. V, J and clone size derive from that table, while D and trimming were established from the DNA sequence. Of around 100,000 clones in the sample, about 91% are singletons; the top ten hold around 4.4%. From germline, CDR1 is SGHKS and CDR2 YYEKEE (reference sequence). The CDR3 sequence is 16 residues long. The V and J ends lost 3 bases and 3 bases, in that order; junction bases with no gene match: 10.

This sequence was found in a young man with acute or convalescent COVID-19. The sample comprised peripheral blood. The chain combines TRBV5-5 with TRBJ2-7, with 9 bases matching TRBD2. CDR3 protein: CASSWDMTSGLYEQYF. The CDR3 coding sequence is TGTGCCAGCAGCTGGGATATGACTAGCGGCCTCTACGAGCAGTACTTC.